This is a list of T cell receptor beta chains from one sample in a study of cytomegalovirus exposure and HLA in healthy donors. TCRdb keeps only in-frame clones here, not all; method: immunoSEQ multiplex PCR. The sample holds 150,000 to 200,000 clones, less than 90% seen once. The sample consisted of PBMCs. These TCRs come from a woman under 30 in good health and CMV-seronegative. Both conserved end residues are part of each CDR3. Fields, in order: J gene, D gene, V gene, clone size, CDR3 protein, CDR3 DNA. A D gene is named only where the DNA matches it firmly. Clone size is given for some rows only: seen once, a few or many times, or a class if the clone is expanded.

J: TRBJ1-1; D: TRBD1; V: TRBV30; size: NA; CDR3: CAWSKDRGLSTEAFF; DNA: TGTGCCTGGAGTAAGGACAGGGGGCTTAGCACTGAAGCTTTCTTT
J: TRBJ1-2; D: TRBD1; V: TRBV4-1; size: NA; CDR3: CASSQERGQGYGYTF; DNA: TGCGCCAGCAGCCAAGAAAGGGGACAGGGCTATGGCTACACCTTC
J: TRBJ1-1; D: NA; V: TRBV29-1; size: NA; CDR3: CSVDLRGEHTEAFF; DNA: TGCAGCGTTGATCTCCGGGGGGAACACACTGAAGCTTTCTTT
J: TRBJ2-3; D: TRBD2; V: TRBV6-5; size: NA; CDR3: CASSYLREGTDTQYF; DNA: TGTGCCAGCAGTTACCTCAGGGAGGGGACAGATACGCAGTATTTT
J: TRBJ2-7; D: TRBD1; V: TRBV2; size: NA; CDR3: CASSWDRLKINEQYF; DNA: TGTGCCAGCAGCTGGGACAGGCTTAAGATAAACGAGCAGTACTTC
J: TRBJ2-7; D: NA; V: TRBV6-6; size: few; CDR3: CASSRDFSSYEQYF; DNA: TGTGCCAGCAGCCGGGACTTTTCATCCTACGAGCAGTACTTC
J: TRBJ2-5; D: NA; V: TRBV7-5; size: NA; CDR3: CARSLATQRRMETQYF; DNA: TGTGCCAGAAGCTTAGCGACCCAAAGGAGGATGGAGACCCAGTACTTC
J: TRBJ2-5; D: NA; V: TRBV2; size: NA; CDR3: CASKLSRHIGETQYF; DNA: TGTGCCAGCAAGCTCTCCAGGCACATAGGAGAGACCCAGTACTTC
J: TRBJ2-1; D: TRBD2; V: TRBV9; size: once; CDR3: CASSGASDGGTSDNEQFF; DNA: TGTGCCAGCAGCGGAGCCTCGGATGGGGGGACTAGCGACAATGAGCAGTTCTTC
J: TRBJ1-2; D: NA; V: TRBV15; size: NA; CDR3: CATSRDQGVGGYTF; DNA: TGTGCCACCAGCAGAGACCAGGGCGTAGGTGGCTACACCTTC